This TCR beta chain was captured in a study of blood T cells in healthy people across ages (dated by TCRdb to 2013 to 2016). With regard to the full study: In model experiments, roughly one uniquely barcoded TCR beta cDNA molecule per two T cells was captured by template switching. To track age-related changes in TCR beta repertoire diversity, the study relied on deep sequencing normalized with unique cDNA molecular identifiers. The donors were split into four age groups: young (average 16 years), middle-aged (more than 35), aged (over 55) and long-lived (about 74). Two additional independent replicas of 1 million unique cDNA reads from the same blood draw were analyzed for two donors (one aged 18 to 29 and one aged 80 or older). General study outcomes and caveats: The long-lived group showed more naive CD4+ T cells, fewer expanded clones and increased TCR diversity than the aged group, suggesting age selection. A strong correlation was found between observed TCR beta diversity and the percentage of naive T cells measured by flow cytometry. Because the CMV infection status of the donors was unknown, age-related changes in expanded clonotypes may potentially have been confounded. Observed TCR beta diversity per million T cells fell roughly linearly with age, and a significant reduction was already apparent by age about 43. Since profiling was done on bulk unsorted PBMCs, naive and antigen-experienced compartments could not be conclusively compared. Estimates of total diversity from one million sequenced T cells were regarded as lower bounds and underestimates.

From the germline V gene (reference sequence), CDR1 is SGHNT and CDR2 is YYREEE. For this chain, trimming is 0 bases at the V end and 5 bases at the J end, and the number of junction bases without a gene match is 7. Spanning cysteine to phenylalanine, the CDR3 consists of 15 amino acids. CDR3 DNA only is kept here, 45 bases in frame from base 1. To prepare the library, 5' RACE was applied. Sequencing instrument: Illumina HiSeq 2500. A second PCR of about 7 to 12 cycles was performed with a sample-barcoded 5' primer and a J-beta primer mix. A unique molecular identifier was introduced onto each TCR beta cDNA molecule by a template-switch 5' adaptor carrying 12 random nucleotides. Each sample yielded at least 2.5 million CDR3-containing paired-end reads. First-strand cDNA synthesis was performed from all RNA using the Mint cDNA synthesis kit, with priming by a TRBC-specific oligonucleotide. Following uracil-DNA glycosylase treatment, all cDNA underwent a first 18-cycle PCR with the universal primers M1SS and BC2_uni_R. The authors processed their data as follows. Normalization of each sample was performed by random selection of 1 million high-quality reads, each carrying a distinct molecular identifier. Reads with shared molecular identifiers were discarded instead of being binned into consensus sequences. CDR3 identification, clonotype clustering and error correction used MiTCR with a Q25 quality threshold and the strictest error-elimination algorithm. Lower-bound total TCR beta diversity was estimated with a nonparametric unseen species model using Euler transformation. TCRdb's own reprocessing of the public reads used fastp at Q25 and MiXCR and kept productive beta chains. Entries are consolidated by CDR3 protein sequence, retaining the most common genes and DNA. The V and J calls and clone size come from TCRdb's table, not from the authors' own analysis. Recorded for this sample are hundreds of thousands of distinct CDR3 sequences; about a quarter of them occurred a single time. The ten largest account for 2.5% to 3.5% of the sample.

Donors were 39 systemically healthy Caucasian individuals from Russia aged roughly 6 to 95 years. Each donor gave around 9 milliliters of peripheral blood, collected into EDTA-treated Vacutainer tubes. Ficoll-Paque density-gradient centrifugation was used to isolate PBMCs, with at least 6 million obtained per sample. Total RNA, at least 6 micrograms per sample, was extracted from PBMCs with Trizol reagent. For every donor, flow cytometry on a PBMC aliquot measured the percentage of naive CD45RAhigh/CD27high T cells. For this clonotype: Its binding antigen is unknown. Base quality data are lacking; no much larger clone is found one base away.

This same sample was also taken into another study, of T cells of mothers and their children. As that second study puts it: Nine systemically healthy Caucasian individuals, comprising three mothers and their six children, were included as donors. cDNA synthesis consumed the entire amount of extracted RNA, loaded at approximately 1.4 ug RNA in each 15 ul reaction. In the second PCR, sample barcodes and 2-4 random nucleotides were introduced via the M1S primer. More than 9 million TCR beta CDR3 reads were obtained from each mother, and several million reads were obtained from each child. Thymic selection shapes the output of TCR recombination in a similar way in related and unrelated pairs, and inherited differences have a minor effect. Normalized repertoire overlap was always slightly but never significantly higher in related than unrelated mother-child pairs. No persistent microchimeric T cell clones were found, with a detection sensitivity of 85 to 100 clones per million clonotypes. The study used deep NGS to compare TCR beta repertoires of mothers and children, seeking features distinguishing related mother-child pairs from unrelated individuals. Mothers averaged about 40 +/- 4 years of age and children averaged about 10 +/- 4 years. Libraries were sequenced on Illumina HiSeq 2000 with 100+100 nt paired-end reads after adapter ligation with NEBNext reagents. To prevent cross-contamination, the mother and child libraries were prepared a month apart and were sequenced in separate runs. For each donor, somewhere between roughly 500,000 and 2,100,000 distinct TCR beta clonotypes were identified. Naive TCR beta clonotypes were estimated from low-frequency clonotypes matched to each donor's FACS-determined naive share, without sorting.

The origin of this receptor is a boy under 18 in good health. The sequence joins TRBV5-4 to TRBJ2-5; 7 bases in between match TRBD2. Sequencing input: blood. The CDR3 protein sequence reads: CASSLAASGAETQYF. The bases are TGTGCCAGCAGCTTGGCCGCAAGCGGGGCGGAGACCCAGTACTTC.